The clone carrying this T cell receptor (beta chain) was seen just once. Germline CDR1 and CDR2: LGHDT and YNNKEL (reference sequence). This CDR3 region has 15 residues. Between the trimmed V and J ends, which lost 8 bases and 7 bases, there was a span of 18 bases. This sample was taken from a study of early T cells in non-severe SARS-CoV-2 infection. The library protocol tagged individual cDNA molecules with unique molecular identifiers. TCRdb reprocessed the 5' RACE reads via MiXCR and lists one record per CDR3 protein. The sample lists approximately 110,000 distinct CDR3 sequences; about 15% were seen once.

Sequenced sample: whole blood. The clonotype was recovered from an adult who was a healthcare worker with PCR-confirmed SARS-CoV-2 infection or an uninfected control (not recorded which). This chain links TRBV3-1 with TRBJ1-6; D is perhaps TRBD1 (5 bases). The CDR3 DNA follows: TGTGCCAGCCGGAGCCAGGGTTTAGAAAATTCACCCCTCCACTTT. Protein product: CASRSQGLENSPLHF.